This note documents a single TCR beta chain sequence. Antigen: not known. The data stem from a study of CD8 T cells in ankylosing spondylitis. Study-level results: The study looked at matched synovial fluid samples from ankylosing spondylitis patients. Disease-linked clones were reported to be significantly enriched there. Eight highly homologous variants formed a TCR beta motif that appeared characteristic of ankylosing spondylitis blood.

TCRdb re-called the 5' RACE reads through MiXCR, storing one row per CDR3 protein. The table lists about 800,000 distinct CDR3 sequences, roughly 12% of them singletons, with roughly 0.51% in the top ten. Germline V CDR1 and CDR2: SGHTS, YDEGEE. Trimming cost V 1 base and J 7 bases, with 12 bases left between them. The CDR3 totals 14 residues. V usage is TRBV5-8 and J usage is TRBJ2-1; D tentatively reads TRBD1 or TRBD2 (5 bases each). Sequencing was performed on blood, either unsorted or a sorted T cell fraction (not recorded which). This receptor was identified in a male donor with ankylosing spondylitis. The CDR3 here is CASSLWGSRNEQFF. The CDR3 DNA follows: TGTGCCAGCAGCTTGTGGGGGTCAAGGAATGAGCAGTTCTTC.